This T cell receptor (beta chain) appears in the sequencing data of a study of control samples from healthy donors and cancer patients. The table lists this clone with a count of one. The protocol was immunoSEQ multiplex PCR, while the TCRdb copy is restricted to in-frame clones and leaves out a portion. Here the sample spans roughly 59,000 clones, 92% being singletons. Germline CDR1 and CDR2: SNHLY and FYNNEI. V was cut by 2 bases and J by 5 bases, with 12 bases left in between. The CDR3 has 15 amino acids. Sample: PBMCs. The clonotype originates from a man in his forties with colorectal cancer. The chain is built from TRBV2 and TRBJ1-4, with unresolved D. CDR3 DNA: TGTGCCAGCAGTGAAATGGGCTTGGGGAATGAAAAACTGTTTTTT. It is translated as CASSEMGLGNEKLFF.